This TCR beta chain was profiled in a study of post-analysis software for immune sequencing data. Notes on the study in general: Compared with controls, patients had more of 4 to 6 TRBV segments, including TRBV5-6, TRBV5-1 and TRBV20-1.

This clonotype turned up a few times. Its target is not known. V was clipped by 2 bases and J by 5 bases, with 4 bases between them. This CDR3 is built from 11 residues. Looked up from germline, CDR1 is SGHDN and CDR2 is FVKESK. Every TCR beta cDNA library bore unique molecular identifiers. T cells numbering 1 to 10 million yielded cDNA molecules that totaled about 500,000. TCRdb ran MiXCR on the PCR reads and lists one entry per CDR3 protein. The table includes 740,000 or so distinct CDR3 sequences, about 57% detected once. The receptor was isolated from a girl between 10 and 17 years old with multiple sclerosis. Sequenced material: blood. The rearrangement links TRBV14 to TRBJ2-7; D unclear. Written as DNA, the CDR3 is TGTGCCAGCAGCCAAATCGACGAGCAGTACTTC. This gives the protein CASSQIDEQYF.